The entry that follows covers one TCR beta chain sequence. The germline V gene has CDR1 LGHNA and CDR2 YNFKEQ. CDR3 length equals 13 residues. Trimming removed 4 bases from V and 10 bases from J, with 11 bases in between. The data derive from a study of T cells after yellow fever vaccination. TCRdb reprocessed the 5' RACE reads via MiXCR and lists one record per CDR3 protein. The sample has roughly 68,000 distinct CDR3 sequences; 6.5% are singletons. The receptor was derived from a man between 18 and 35 years old who received the YFV17D yellow fever vaccine. Sequences were derived from CD8+ T cells sorted from PBMCs, sampled roughly 46 days after the first yellow fever vaccination. V and J are TRBV4-2 and TRBJ2-6; D gene uncertain. CDR3 bases: TGTGCCAGCAGCCCGGGCCTCTCGAACGTCCTGACTTTC. Translation gives CASSPGLSNVLTF.